The rows below give T cell receptor beta chains drawn from one sample of a study of cytomegalovirus exposure and HLA in healthy donors. The table came from immunoSEQ multiplex PCR; TCRdb's copy has only in-frame clones and leaves some out. This repertoire shows about 200,000 clones, approximately 80% found once; its top ten account for 2.9%. Material: PBMCs. The receptor set was obtained from a man aged 25-45 years in good health and CMV-seronegative. Each CDR3 is given without its conserved first and last residue. D genes are given only for firm matches.

d_call: -; j_call: TRBJ1-6; v_call: TRBV14; cdr3_aa: ASSLKIGPGSYNSPLH
d_call: -; j_call: TRBJ2-5; v_call: TRBV6-1; cdr3_aa: ASSSKSGVREQY
d_call: -; j_call: TRBJ2-7; v_call: TRBV19; cdr3_aa: ASSKLVPPKEQY
d_call: TRBD2; j_call: TRBJ2-7; v_call: TRBV6-5; cdr3_aa: ASSYSIGGAGGEQY
d_call: -; j_call: TRBJ2-7; v_call: TRBV7-9; cdr3_aa: SSSLVRSEQY
d_call: -; j_call: TRBJ1-2; v_call: TRBV2; cdr3_aa: AGRGAGGKGYT
d_call: TRBD1; j_call: TRBJ1-5; v_call: TRBV4-1; cdr3_aa: ASSQAWTGNSNQPQH
d_call: TRBD1; j_call: TRBJ2-4; v_call: TRBV9; cdr3_aa: ASSPSTGQDIQY
d_call: TRBD1; j_call: TRBJ2-7; v_call: TRBV7-9; cdr3_aa: ASSPRDRGSYEQY
d_call: -; j_call: TRBJ2-7; v_call: TRBV29-1; cdr3_aa: SVVLSYEQY
d_call: TRBD1; j_call: TRBJ2-1; v_call: TRBV27; cdr3_aa: ASSLSIGTGGRF
d_call: -; j_call: TRBJ1-3; v_call: TRBV6-5; cdr3_aa: ASSYFSNGNTIY
d_call: TRBD1; j_call: TRBJ2-3; v_call: TRBV13; cdr3_aa: ASSSGQGADTQY
d_call: -; j_call: TRBJ2-2; v_call: TRBV9; cdr3_aa: ASSILDSPNTGELF
d_call: TRBD2; j_call: TRBJ2-3; v_call: TRBV28; cdr3_aa: ASNRGGAWEGSSTDTQY
d_call: -; j_call: TRBJ2-7; v_call: TRBV2; cdr3_aa: ASSPPGAPRGYEQY
d_call: -; j_call: TRBJ2-7; v_call: TRBV7-8; cdr3_aa: ASSLVVVQGRSLSYEQY
d_call: -; j_call: TRBJ1-1; v_call: TRBV19; cdr3_aa: ASSIQEGNTEAF
d_call: TRBD1; j_call: TRBJ2-7; v_call: TRBV2; cdr3_aa: ASSRAGGALYEQY
d_call: TRBD1; j_call: TRBJ2-2; v_call: TRBV5-1; cdr3_aa: ASSRSGTTGGAGGELF
d_call: -; j_call: TRBJ2-3; v_call: TRBV7-3; cdr3_aa: ASSLRSTSTDTQY
d_call: TRBD1; j_call: TRBJ2-3; v_call: TRBV2; cdr3_aa: ASRKTGFGDTQY
d_call: TRBD1; j_call: TRBJ1-3; v_call: TRBV15; cdr3_aa: ATSTGGFSGNTIY
d_call: -; j_call: TRBJ1-5; v_call: TRBV7-8; cdr3_aa: ASSLGHLNSNQPQH
d_call: TRBD1; j_call: TRBJ2-7; v_call: TRBV9; cdr3_aa: ASSRGATGGYYEQY
d_call: -; j_call: TRBJ1-5; v_call: TRBV27; cdr3_aa: ASSSFLGGNQPQH